This T cell receptor beta chain derives from a study of T cell responses to AZD1222 COVID-19 vaccine. The study's findings and limits: Unmutated variant regions reportedly attract nearly half of all spike-specific TCRs. Clonal diversity was possibly underestimated; the donors were predominantly white British and more often female.

This CDR3 spans 13 amino acids. The germline V gene encodes CDR1 ENHRY and CDR2 SYGVKD. The V end was cut by 6 bases, the J end by 9 bases, with 15 bases between. Clones were read by immunoSEQ multiplex PCR, and TCRdb kept only the in-frame ones, dropping some. Of 90,000 to 100,000 clones listed, approximately 81% are singletons. As for this clone: Its matching antigen is unknown.

The rearrangement uses TRBV10-3 and TRBJ2-1, with a weak D call TRBD2 (8 bases). The TCR originated in an adult who received the AZD1222 COVID-19 vaccine. Sample: peripheral blood, taken 28 days after the second AZD1222 dose. This CDR3 is CAIRTGGGSEQFF. DNA of the CDR3: TGTGCCATCAGGACGGGAGGGGGCAGTGAGCAGTTCTTC.